This is a list of T cell receptor beta chains from one sample in a study of blood T cell repertoires in COVID-19. TCRdb keeps only in-frame clones here, not all; method: immunoSEQ multiplex PCR. The table lists 400,000 or so clones, roughly 90% of them singletons. Sequencing input: peripheral blood. Every receptor here comes from a woman in her forties with COVID-19, enrolled during active disease. Both conserved end residues are part of each CDR3. The order of the fields is V gene, clone size, J gene, D gene, CDR3 DNA, CDR3 protein. The D gene is left open where the match is weak. Expanded clones are given a class, and other clones once, few, many or no size at all.

>TRBV28|.|TRBJ1-4|TRBD1
TGTGCCAGCAGTCAACAGGGGGCGGCCCGGGGAAAACTGTTTTTT
CASSQQGAARGKLFF
>TRBV28|.|TRBJ2-3|.
TGTGCCAGCAGACCCTGGCGGGGGCGAGATACGCAGTATTTT
CASRPWRGRDTQYF
>TRBV9|.|TRBJ2-7|TRBD1
TGTGCCAGCAGCGTAGGGGACAGGGTCTACGAGCAGTACTTC
CASSVGDRVYEQYF
>TRBV9|.|TRBJ2-3|TRBD2
TGTGCCAGCAGCGTAGCCACTAGCGGGGGACGTGCAGATACGCAGTATTTT
CASSVATSGGRADTQYF
>TRBV5-4|once|TRBJ1-6|TRBD1
TGTGCCAGCAGTCAGGGACAGGTAGGATCACCCCTCCACTTT
CASSQGQVGSPLHF
>TRBV7-2|.|TRBJ2-5|TRBD1
TGTGCCAGCAGTTACAGGGGGTCGTACCAAGAGACCCAGTACTTC
CASSYRGSYQETQYF
>TRBV6-5|.|TRBJ1-1|.
TGTGCCAGCAGTTACTCGAGGAACACTGAAGCTTTCTTT
CASSYSRNTEAFF
>TRBV7-9|few|TRBJ2-2|TRBD2
TGTGCCAGCAGTCACGGACGGGGACCTAGCGGGACCCCCGGGGAGCTGTTTTTT
CASSHGRGPSGTPGELFF
>TRBV18|.|TRBJ2-1|TRBD2
TGTGCCAGCTCATTTCGGCGGGAGGATTACAATGAGCAGTTCTTC
CASSFRREDYNEQFF
>TRBV27|.|TRBJ2-5|.
TGTGCCAGCAGATACAGACACCAAGAGACCCAGTACTTC
CASRYRHQETQYF
>TRBV20-1|.|TRBJ1-5|.
TGCAGTGCTAGTGGGCGGCCGTCCGTGACCCAGCATTTT
CSASGRPSVTQHF
>TRBV7-3|.|TRBJ1-3|.
TGTGCCAGCAGCCTGACAGGACCTACGACCGGAAACACCATATATTTT
CASSLTGPTTGNTIYF
>TRBV4-3|once|TRBJ1-3|TRBD1
TGCGCCAGCAGCCAAAAGACAGGGGCTGGAAACACCATATATTTT
CASSQKTGAGNTIYF
>TRBV27|.|TRBJ1-5|.
TGTGCCAGCAGTTTTAGGCGGTGGAATCAGCCCCAGCATTTT
CASSFRRWNQPQHF
>TRBV6-5|.|TRBJ2-1|TRBD1
TGTGCCAGCAGTCGGACAGGCCGCTCCTACAATGAGCAGTTCTTC
CASSRTGRSYNEQFF
>TRBV5-1|.|TRBJ1-1|TRBD1
TGCGCCAGCAGTCGTGGACAGGGGGCCGCCCGGGGCATGAACACTGAAGCTTTCTTT
CASSRGQGAARGMNTEAFF
>TRBV6-5|once|TRBJ1-5|.
TGTGCCAGTACTCTTCTAACTAGGCCCAATCAGCCCCAGCATTTT
CASTLLTRPNQPQHF
>TRBV29-1|.|TRBJ1-2|.
TGCAGCGTTGAGGCGAACGGAGACTATGGCTACACCTTC
CSVEANGDYGYTF
>TRBV7-3|.|TRBJ2-7|TRBD2
TGTGCCAGCAGCTTGTATGAGACTAGCGGATCATACGAGCAGTACTTC
CASSLYETSGSYEQYF
>TRBV27|.|TRBJ1-1|.
TGTGCCAGCAGTTTAAATCGGGAGATAATGGACACTGAAGCTTTCTTT
CASSLNREIMDTEAFF
>TRBV28|few|TRBJ1-2|TRBD1
TGTGCCAGCAGTTCCAACCTGGGACAGAACTATGGCTACACCTTC
CASSSNLGQNYGYTF
>TRBV7-2|.|TRBJ2-4|TRBD2
TGTGCCAGCAGCTCCTGGACTAGCGGAAACATTCAGTACTTC
CASSSWTSGNIQYF
>TRBV5-1|.|TRBJ2-7|TRBD1
TGCGCCAGCAGCTTGGATGGACAGGGGGACGAGCAGTACTTC
CASSLDGQGDEQYF
>TRBV3-1/TRBV3-2|.|TRBJ2-7|TRBD2
TGTGCCAGCAGCCAAGGCGGACTAGCGGGAGAGCAGTACTTC
CASSQGGLAGEQYF
>TRBV7-9|.|TRBJ2-2|TRBD1
TGTGCCAGCAGCTTCTCCGGGACAGGGGGCGGACGGGAGCTGTTTTTT
CASSFSGTGGGRELFF
>TRBV15|.|TRBJ2-7|TRBD2
TGTGCCACCAGCAGAGATCGGGGGGGGCCCTACGAGCAGTACTTC
CATSRDRGGPYEQYF
>TRBV14|.|TRBJ2-1|TRBD2
TGTGCCAGCAGCCAGCCCGGAACGGGACTAGGTTACAATGAGCAGTTCTTC
CASSQPGTGLGYNEQFF
>TRBV5-8|.|TRBJ1-5|.
TGTGCCAGCAGCTTGGGACAGATTATAGTGAGCAATCAGCCCCAGCATTTT
CASSLGQIIVSNQPQHF
>TRBV7-2|.|TRBJ1-5|.
TGTGCCAGCAGCTTAGCGGGGGCAAGCAATCAGCCCCAGCATTTT
CASSLAGASNQPQHF
>TRBV6-4|.|TRBJ2-7|.
TGTGCCAGCAGTCTCATTCCTAGCTCCTACGAGCAGTACTTC
CASSLIPSSYEQYF
>TRBV6-6|.|TRBJ2-5|TRBD1
TGTGCCAGCAGTTGGACAGGTTACCAAGAGACCCAGTACTTC
CASSWTGYQETQYF
>TRBV5-1|.|TRBJ1-1|.
TGCGCCAGCAGCTTGGCCGGGAAAAACACTGAAGCTTTCTTT
CASSLAGKNTEAFF
>TRBV27|.|TRBJ2-7|TRBD1
TGTACCAGCAGTTCGCCGGGGACAGGGAAATACGAGCAGTACTTC
CTSSSPGTGKYEQYF
>TRBV18|.|TRBJ1-1|.
TGTGCCAGCTCAGTAACCCTGGATGCGGTGAACACTGAAGCTTTCTTT
CASSVTLDAVNTEAFF
>TRBV18|.|TRBJ1-1|.
TGTGCCAGCTCACCACCGGCAGGCACTGAAGCTTTCTTT
CASSPPAGTEAFF
>TRBV7-2|.|TRBJ1-3|.
TGTGCCAGCAGCTTAAGTCCCGGCAGACTCGGAAACACCATATATTTT
CASSLSPGRLGNTIYF
>TRBV24-1|.|TRBJ2-5|.
TGTGCCACCAGTGATGCTGGGCCCTCTCCGGCGGAGACCCAGTACTTC
CATSDAGPSPAETQYF
>TRBV6-6|.|TRBJ1-2|TRBD1
TGTGCCAGCAATCAGGGGGCTGGCTACACCTTC
CASNQGAGYTF
>TRBV18|.|TRBJ2-1|TRBD2
TGTGCCAGCTCACCTAACGGCGGGGGGTTCAATGAGCAGTTCTTC
CASSPNGGGFNEQFF
>TRBV10-3|once|TRBJ1-5|.
TGTGCCATCAGCCAGGGTGGGGGCAATCAGCCCCAGCATTTT
CAISQGGGNQPQHF
>TRBV5-1|few|TRBJ2-3|.
TGCGCCAGCAGCTTGCAGAAACCTAGCACAGATACGCAGTATTTT
CASSLQKPSTDTQYF
>TRBV19|.|TRBJ2-7|TRBD1
TGTGCCAGTAGTCCTGATACAGGGGCCTACGAGCAGTACTTC
CASSPDTGAYEQYF
>TRBV11-1|.|TRBJ1-2|TRBD1
TGTGCCAGCCAACCAGGGACAGGGGGGTTCTATGGCTACACCTTC
CASQPGTGGFYGYTF
>TRBV5-1|.|TRBJ2-1|TRBD1
TGCGCCAGCAGCTCCATGGAGGCAGGGGGAGAAATTAGCTCCTACAATGAGCAGTTCTTC
CASSSMEAGGEISSYNEQFF
>TRBV11-3|.|TRBJ2-3|.
TGTGCCAGCAGCTTATATAGCACAGATACGCAGTATTTT
CASSLYSTDTQYF
>TRBV18|.|TRBJ1-5|TRBD1
TGTGCCAGCTCACCACCGGGGACAGGTGACTCCGGATTTAATAGCAATCAGCCCCAGCATTTT
CASSPPGTGDSGFNSNQPQHF